This TCR beta chain was sequenced during a study of T cells after yellow fever vaccination. Using its own MiXCR run on the 5' RACE reads, TCRdb lists one record per CDR3 protein. The sample consists of approximately 300,000 distinct CDR3 sequences, roughly 9.4% of them appearing once. Many counts were recorded for this clonotype. Germline loops: CDR1 SNHLY, CDR2 FYNNEI. V was pared by 5 bases and J by 6 bases, with 17 bases between. This CDR3 has 14 residues. The sequenced sample was PBMCs, obtained on the day of the first yellow fever vaccination. V and J are TRBV2 and TRBJ2-7; perhaps TRBD2 as D (6 bases). The receptor was isolated from a man between 18 and 29 years old who received the YFV17D yellow fever vaccine. In DNA, the CDR3 is TGTGCCAGCAGTTCGGGACTGGGAAGGGGCGAGCAGTACTTC. It is translated as CASSSGLGRGEQYF.